This TCR beta chain was sequenced for a study of control samples from healthy donors and cancer patients. This CDR3 region has 15 residues. CDR1 is MNHEY and CDR2 is SMNVEV in the germline V gene (reference sequence). V shed 3 bases and J 3 bases; nucleotides not matched to a gene: 4. Sequencing used immunoSEQ multiplex PCR; TCRdb keeps in-frame clones, though not all of them. The sample includes approximately 90,000 clones, around 89% of them seen just once. The gene calls are TRBV27 and TRBJ2-3; 9 bases align to TRBD2. The sample consisted of blood. The receptor comes from a woman in her sixties or seventies in good health. The CDR3 loop is CASSFMSGGTDTQYF. The CDR3 DNA is TGTGCCAGCAGTTTTATGAGCGGGGGGACAGATACGCAGTATTTT.